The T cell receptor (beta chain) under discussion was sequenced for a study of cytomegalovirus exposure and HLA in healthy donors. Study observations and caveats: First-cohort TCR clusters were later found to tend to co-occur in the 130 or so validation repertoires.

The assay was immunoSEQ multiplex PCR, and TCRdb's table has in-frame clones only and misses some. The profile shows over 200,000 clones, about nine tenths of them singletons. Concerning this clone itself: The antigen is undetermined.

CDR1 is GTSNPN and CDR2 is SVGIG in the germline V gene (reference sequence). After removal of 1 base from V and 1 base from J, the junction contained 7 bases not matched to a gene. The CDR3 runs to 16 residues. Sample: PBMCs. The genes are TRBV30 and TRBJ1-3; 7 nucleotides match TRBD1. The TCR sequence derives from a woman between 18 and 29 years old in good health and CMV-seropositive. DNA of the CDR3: TGTGCCTGGAGTGGGGGATTGACAGGGTCTGGAAACACCATATATTTT. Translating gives CAWSGGLTGSGNTIYF.